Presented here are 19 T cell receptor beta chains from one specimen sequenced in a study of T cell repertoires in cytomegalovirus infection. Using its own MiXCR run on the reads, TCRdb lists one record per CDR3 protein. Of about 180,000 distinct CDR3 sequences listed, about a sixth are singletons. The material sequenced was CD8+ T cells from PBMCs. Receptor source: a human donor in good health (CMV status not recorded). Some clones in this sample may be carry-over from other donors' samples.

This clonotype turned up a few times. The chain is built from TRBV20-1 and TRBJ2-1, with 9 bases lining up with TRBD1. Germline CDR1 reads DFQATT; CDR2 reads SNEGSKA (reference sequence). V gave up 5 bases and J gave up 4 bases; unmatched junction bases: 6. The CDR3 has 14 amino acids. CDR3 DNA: TGCAGTGCTGTAAGGGACAGGGCTTACAATGAGCAGTTCTTC. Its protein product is CSAVRDRAYNEQFF.

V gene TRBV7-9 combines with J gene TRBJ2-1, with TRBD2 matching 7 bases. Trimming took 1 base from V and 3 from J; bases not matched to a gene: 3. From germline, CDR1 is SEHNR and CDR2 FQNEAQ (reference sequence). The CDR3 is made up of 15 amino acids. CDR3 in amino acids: CASSLGLAYYNEQFF. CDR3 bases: TGTGCCAGCAGCTTAGGACTAGCCTACTACAATGAGCAGTTCTTC.

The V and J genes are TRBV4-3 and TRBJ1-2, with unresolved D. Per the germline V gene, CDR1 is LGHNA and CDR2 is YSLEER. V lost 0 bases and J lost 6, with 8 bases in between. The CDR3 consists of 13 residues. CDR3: CASSQDLRDGYTF. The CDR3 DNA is TGCGCCAGCAGCCAAGATTTGAGAGATGGCTACACCTTC.

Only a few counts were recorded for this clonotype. As DNA, the CDR3 is TGTGCCAGCAGTCCCGGGACAGGGGATTACAATGAGCAGTTCTTC. This encodes CASSPGTGDYNEQFF. This chain links TRBV6-5 with TRBJ2-1; 10 bases line up with TRBD1. The CDR3 consists of 15 residues. The germline V gene encodes CDR1 MNHEY and CDR2 SVGAGI. The J segment lost 4 bases and the V segment lost 5 bases, leaving 5 bases of the junction unmatched.

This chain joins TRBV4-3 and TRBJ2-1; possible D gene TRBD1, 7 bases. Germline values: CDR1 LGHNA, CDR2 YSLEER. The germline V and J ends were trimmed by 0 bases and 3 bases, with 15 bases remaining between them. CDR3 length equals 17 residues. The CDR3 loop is CASSQDGGGTDYNEQFF. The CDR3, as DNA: TGCGCCAGCAGCCAAGATGGTGGGGGGACAGACTACAATGAGCAGTTCTTC.

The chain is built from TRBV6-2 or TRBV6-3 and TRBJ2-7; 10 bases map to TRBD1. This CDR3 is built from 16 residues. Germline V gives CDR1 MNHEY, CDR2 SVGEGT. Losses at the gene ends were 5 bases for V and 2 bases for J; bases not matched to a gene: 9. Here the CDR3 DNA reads TGTGCCAGCAGTCCTAGGAGCGGGACAGGGGCCTACGAGCAGTACTTC. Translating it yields CASSPRSGTGAYEQYF.

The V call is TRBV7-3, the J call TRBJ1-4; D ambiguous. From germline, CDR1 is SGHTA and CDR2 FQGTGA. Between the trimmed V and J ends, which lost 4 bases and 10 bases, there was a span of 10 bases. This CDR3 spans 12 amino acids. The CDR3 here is CASSSDGVKLFF. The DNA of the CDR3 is TGTGCCAGCAGCTCGGACGGAGTAAAACTGTTTTTT.

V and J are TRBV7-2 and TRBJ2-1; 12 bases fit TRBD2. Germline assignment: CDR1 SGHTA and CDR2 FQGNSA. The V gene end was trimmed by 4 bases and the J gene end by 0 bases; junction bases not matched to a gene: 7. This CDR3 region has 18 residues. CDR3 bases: TGTGCCAGCAGCTCACGACTAGCGGGGGTCCCCTCCTACAATGAGCAGTTCTTC. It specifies CASSSRLAGVPSYNEQFF.

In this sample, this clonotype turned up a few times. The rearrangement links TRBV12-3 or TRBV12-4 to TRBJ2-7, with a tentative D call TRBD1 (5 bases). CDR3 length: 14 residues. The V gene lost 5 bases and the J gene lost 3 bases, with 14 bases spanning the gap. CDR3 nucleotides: TGTGCCAGCAGTCCCGTGGGGCCAAGCTACGAGCAGTACTTC. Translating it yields CASSPVGPSYEQYF.

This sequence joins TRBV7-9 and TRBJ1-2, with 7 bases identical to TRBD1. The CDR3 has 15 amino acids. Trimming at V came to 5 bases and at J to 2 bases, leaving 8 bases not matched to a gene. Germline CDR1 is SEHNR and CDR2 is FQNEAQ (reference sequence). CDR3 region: CASSPEDRLNYGYTF. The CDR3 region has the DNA TGTGCCAGCAGCCCTGAGGACAGGCTCAACTATGGCTACACCTTC. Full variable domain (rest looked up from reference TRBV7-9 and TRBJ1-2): DTGVSQNPRHKITKRGQNVTFRCDPISEHNRLYWYRQTLGQGPEFLTYFQNEAQLEKSRLLSDRFSAERPKGSFSTLEIQRTEQGDSAMYLCASSPEDRLNYGYTFGSGTRLTVV.

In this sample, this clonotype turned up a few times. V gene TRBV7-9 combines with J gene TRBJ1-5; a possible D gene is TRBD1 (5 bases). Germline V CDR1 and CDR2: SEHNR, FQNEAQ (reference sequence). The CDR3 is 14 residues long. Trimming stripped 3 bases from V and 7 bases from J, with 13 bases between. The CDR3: CASSLGTMEQPQHF. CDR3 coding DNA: TGTGCCAGCAGCTTGGGGACGATGGAACAGCCCCAGCATTTT.

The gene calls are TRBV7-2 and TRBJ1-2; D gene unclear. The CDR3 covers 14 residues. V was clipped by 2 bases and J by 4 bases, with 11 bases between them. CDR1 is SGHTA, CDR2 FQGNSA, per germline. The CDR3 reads CASSLRTLTYGYTF. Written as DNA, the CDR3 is TGTGCCAGCAGCTTACGAACACTAACCTATGGCTACACCTTC.

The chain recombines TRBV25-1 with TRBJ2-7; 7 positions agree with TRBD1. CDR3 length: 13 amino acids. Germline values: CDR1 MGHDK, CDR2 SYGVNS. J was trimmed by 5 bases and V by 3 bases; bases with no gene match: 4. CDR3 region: CASSDPGTDEQYF. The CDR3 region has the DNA TGTGCCAGCAGTGATCCCGGGACAGACGAGCAGTACTTC.

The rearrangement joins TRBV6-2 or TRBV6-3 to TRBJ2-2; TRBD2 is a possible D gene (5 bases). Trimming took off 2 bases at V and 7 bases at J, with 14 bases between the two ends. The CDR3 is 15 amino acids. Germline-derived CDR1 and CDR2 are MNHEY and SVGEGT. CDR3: CASSYVGERNGELFF. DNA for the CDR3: TGTGCCAGCAGTTACGTCGGGGAGCGAAACGGGGAGCTGTTTTTT.

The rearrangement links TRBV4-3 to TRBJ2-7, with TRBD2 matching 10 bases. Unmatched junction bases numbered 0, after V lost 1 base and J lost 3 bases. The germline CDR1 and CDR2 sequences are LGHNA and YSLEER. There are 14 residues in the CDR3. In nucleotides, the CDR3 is TGCGCCAGCAGCCAAGGACTAGCGGGCTACGAGCAGTACTTC. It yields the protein CASSQGLAGYEQYF.

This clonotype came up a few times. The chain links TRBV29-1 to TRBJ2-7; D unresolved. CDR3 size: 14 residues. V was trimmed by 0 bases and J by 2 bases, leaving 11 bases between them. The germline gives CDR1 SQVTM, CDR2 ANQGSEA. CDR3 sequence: CSVEDWASAYEQYF. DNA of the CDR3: TGCAGCGTTGAAGATTGGGCGAGCGCCTACGAGCAGTACTTC.

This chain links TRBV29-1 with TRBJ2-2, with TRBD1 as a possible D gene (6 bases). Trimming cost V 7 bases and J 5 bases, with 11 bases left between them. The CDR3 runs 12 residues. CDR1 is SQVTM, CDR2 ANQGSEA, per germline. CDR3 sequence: CSADTGTGELFF. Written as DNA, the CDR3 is TGCAGCGCCGACACAGGGACCGGGGAGCTGTTTTTT.

The CDR3 loop reads CASSWTGYNEQFF. The CDR3 coding sequence is TGTGCCAGCAGTTGGACAGGGTACAATGAGCAGTTCTTC. The J gene is TRBJ2-1, the V gene TRBV25-1, with 8 bases matching TRBD1. Germline CDR1 is MGHDK and CDR2 is SYGVNS. The CDR3 sequence is 13 residues long. V shed 5 bases, J shed 4 bases, and the junction held 1 base outside the gene matches.

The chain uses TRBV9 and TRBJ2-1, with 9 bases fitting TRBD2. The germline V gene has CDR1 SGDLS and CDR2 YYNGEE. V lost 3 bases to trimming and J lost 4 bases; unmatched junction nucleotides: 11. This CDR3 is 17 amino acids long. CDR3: CASSADLNSGGYNEQFF. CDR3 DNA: TGTGCCAGCAGCGCCGACTTGAACAGCGGGGGGTACAATGAGCAGTTCTTC.